The 25 T cell receptor beta chains in this list originate from one sample, sequenced in a study of blood T cell repertoires in COVID-19. Measured with immunoSEQ multiplex PCR; TCRdb has only the in-frame clones, and not every one. The table lists over 300,000 clones, 75% to 85% of them singletons, with approximately 7.6% in the top ten. Sample: peripheral blood. These receptor sequences come from a human donor in a cohort sampled during active COVID-19.

The chain couples TRBV28 to TRBJ1-4; unclear D gene. Germline V gene data show CDR1 as MDHEN and CDR2 as SYDVKM. Trimming shortened V by 2 bases and J by 8 bases, and 9 bases separated the two germline ends. CDR3 length: 13 amino acids. In DNA form, the CDR3 reads TGTGCCAGCAGTTTACAGGTTGAGGAAAAACTGTTTTTT. Translation gives CASSLQVEEKLFF.

This chain joins TRBV15 and TRBJ2-2, with unresolved D. Trimming left V 1 base short and J 1 base short, with 7 bases between. Germline V gene data show CDR1 as LNHNV and CDR2 as YYDKDF (reference sequence). The CDR3 loop spans 15 amino acids. In DNA, the CDR3 is TGTGCCACCAGCAGAGGAGTCGGGAACACCGGGGAGCTGTTTTTT. Translating gives CATSRGVGNTGELFF.

This rearrangement joins TRBV18 to TRBJ2-3; D uncertain. The CDR3 sequence is 15 residues long. The V end was cut by 2 bases, the J end by 6 bases, with 15 bases between. CDR1 and CDR2 from the germline V gene are KGHSH and LQKENI. CDR3 residues: CASSPMRQQLDTQYF. The CDR3 DNA follows: TGTGCCAGCTCACCAATGAGACAACAACTGGATACGCAGTATTTT.

The rearrangement links TRBV5-1 to TRBJ1-1; D is perhaps TRBD1 (6 bases). Per germline, CDR1 SGHRS and CDR2 YFSETQ. V was shortened by 3 bases and J by 1 base, with 16 bases between the two germline ends. This CDR3 is built from 16 residues. CDR3 DNA: TGCGCCAGCAGCTACGTAAGGGGGTCAGGGAACACTGAAGCTTTCTTT. It is translated as CASSYVRGSGNTEAFF.

This clone was counted once. This chain uses TRBV12-5 with TRBJ1-3; tentative D call: TRBD1 (5 bases). This CDR3 contains 14 residues. Between the trimmed V and J ends, which lost 1 base and 3 bases, there was a span of 7 bases. Germline CDR1 reads LGHNT; CDR2 reads FRNRAP. The CDR3 coding sequence is TGTGCTAGTGGTTTGGAGGGGATTGGAAACACCATATATTTT. Residues: CASGLEGIGNTIYF.

The V gene is TRBV2, the J gene TRBJ2-7; tentative D call: TRBD1 (6 bases). Trimming took off 6 bases at V and 4 bases at J, with 16 bases between the two ends. Looked up from germline, CDR1 is SNHLY and CDR2 is FYNNEI. The CDR3 spans 14 residues. The CDR3 here is CASRDRPLLYEQYF. In nucleotides, the CDR3 is TGTGCCAGCAGAGACAGGCCCCTTCTTTACGAGCAGTACTTC.

The CDR3 spells CATSDSRTGRETQYF. In DNA form, the CDR3 reads TGTGCCACCAGTGATTCCAGGACAGGGCGGGAGACCCAGTACTTC. V gene TRBV24-1 combines with J gene TRBJ2-5; 8 bases are shared with TRBD1. Germline V gene sequence: CDR1 KGHDR, CDR2 SFDVKD. This CDR3 region has 15 residues. J gave up 5 bases and V 2 bases, and 6 bases lay outside the gene matches.

The V gene is TRBV7-8, the J gene TRBJ1-3, with 7 positions matching TRBD1. Trimming at V came to 8 bases and at J to 0 bases, leaving 19 bases not matched to a gene. This CDR3 contains 19 residues. CDR1 SGHVS and CDR2 FQNEAQ come from the germline V gene. Here the CDR3 reads CASGNEETGSSFSGNTIYF. CDR3 coding DNA: TGTGCCAGCGGCAACGAAGAGACAGGGTCAAGCTTCTCTGGAAACACCATATATTTT.

The chain joins TRBV19 to TRBJ2-1, with 12 bases matching TRBD2. This CDR3 has 15 amino acids. Looked up from germline, CDR1 is LNHDA and CDR2 is SQIVND (reference sequence). With V trimmed by 5 bases and J by 6 bases, 5 bases remained unmatched. The CDR3 spells CASSPGLAGLNEQFF. CDR3 DNA: TGTGCCAGTAGTCCTGGACTAGCGGGGCTCAATGAGCAGTTCTTC.

This chain connects TRBV9 to TRBJ2-3; no reliable D call. Germline CDR1 SGDLS, CDR2 YYNGEE. The CDR3 sequence is 14 residues long. The germline V and J ends were trimmed by 4 bases and 2 bases, with 11 bases remaining between them. The CDR3 region has the DNA TGTGCCAGCAGCTTGGGCCTGTCCACAGATACGCAGTATTTT. Its protein product is CASSLGLSTDTQYF.

J is TRBJ2-1 and V is TRBV4-2, with TRBD2 identical over 11 bases. The germline gives CDR1 LGHNA, CDR2 YNFKEQ. The CDR3 is 17 amino acids. Trimming took 3 bases from V and 0 from J; bases not matched to a gene: 4. The CDR3 protein is CASSHRLAGNSYNEQFF. The CDR3 nucleotides are TGTGCCAGCAGCCACCGACTAGCGGGGAACTCCTACAATGAGCAGTTCTTC.

A remark on this clone: One junction end does not reproduce the germline sequence, and a read error may be involved. The chain has TRBV6-5 and TRBJ1-4; TRBD1 might be the D (5 bases). Germline CDR1 and CDR2: MNHEY and SVGAGI. The CDR3 is 14 residues long. The CDR3 is CDSGILQGGEKLFF. As DNA, the CDR3 is TGTGACAGCGGAATTTTGCAGGGTGGGGAAAAACTGTTTTTT.

V gene TRBV7-9 combines with J gene TRBJ2-1; 7 bases are a match to TRBD2. CDR1 is SEHNR and CDR2 is FQNEAQ in the germline V gene (reference sequence). The CDR3 has 16 amino acids. The junction had 12 bases not matched to a gene; V was cut back by 7 bases and J by 3 bases. Here the CDR3 DNA reads TGTGCCAGCATTCCGCCGGGGGGACGCATCTACAATGAGCAGTTCTTC. It codes for CASIPPGGRIYNEQFF.

The rearrangement joins TRBV11-2 to TRBJ1-1; possible D gene TRBD1, 5 bases. CDR1 is SGHAT and CDR2 is FQNNGV in the germline V gene. This CDR3 region has 19 residues. V shed 0 bases and J shed 0 bases, with 20 bases lying between them. The CDR3 sequence: CASSLDLVVAGPMNTEAFF. The CDR3 region has the DNA TGTGCCAGCAGCTTAGATCTCGTGGTGGCAGGGCCTATGAACACTGAAGCTTTCTTT.

The chain links TRBV6-2 or TRBV6-3 to TRBJ2-7; 8 bases are shared with TRBD2. V dropped 4 bases and J dropped 6; count of bases not matched to a gene: 5. CDR3 length: 13 amino acids. CDR1 is MNHEY, CDR2 SVGEGT, per germline. DNA of the CDR3: TGTGCCAGCAGTTGGACTAGCTTGGGCGAGCAGTACTTC. Its translation: CASSWTSLGEQYF.

This chain's CDR3 is CASSLIGRGPTTEAFF. CDR3 nucleotide sequence: TGTGCCAGCAGTTTAATAGGCAGGGGGCCGACCACTGAAGCTTTCTTT. The chain uses TRBV27 and TRBJ1-1; 8 bases are a match to TRBD1. The germline gives CDR1 MNHEY, CDR2 SMNVEV (reference sequence). This CDR3 comprises 16 residues. V shed 2 bases and J 4 bases; nucleotides not matched to a gene: 9.

This rearrangement joins TRBV3-1 (or the pseudogene TRBV3-2) to TRBJ2-1, with 15 nucleotides matching TRBD2. Germline V gene lookup returns CDR1 LGHDT and CDR2 YNNKEL (reference sequence). This CDR3 comprises 15 residues. With V trimmed by 3 bases and J by 8 bases, 2 bases remained unmatched. The CDR3 sequence is CASSQGLAGGDEQFF. CDR3 nucleotide sequence: TGTGCCAGCAGCCAGGGACTAGCGGGGGGAGATGAGCAGTTCTTC.

Only one count was recorded for this clone. V and J are TRBV10-3 and TRBJ1-2, with TRBD1 matching over 9 bases. The germline gives CDR1 ENHRY, CDR2 SYGVKD. V lost 5 bases and J lost 8; bases outside the gene matches: 9. The CDR3 has 14 amino acids. The CDR3 bases are TGTGCCATCAGTTCCGACAGGGGGGTTTACGGCTACACCTTC. It encodes CAISSDRGVYGYTF.

This rearrangement joins TRBV30 to TRBJ2-1; D is possibly TRBD2 (6 bases). Between the trimmed V and J ends, which lost 4 bases and 5 bases, there was a span of 12 bases. From germline, CDR1 is GTSNPN and CDR2 SVGIG (reference sequence). This CDR3 is 13 amino acids long. The CDR3 reads CAWKASANNEQFF. Here the CDR3 DNA reads TGTGCCTGGAAAGCTAGCGCGAACAATGAGCAGTTCTTC.

The chain employs TRBV11-3 and TRBJ2-5; D remains unclear. CDR1 and CDR2 (germline): SGHNT, YENEEA. This CDR3 has 13 residues. V was clipped by 1 base and J by 5 bases, with 8 bases between them. CDR3 residues: CASSLGLMETQYF. The CDR3 region has the DNA TGTGCCAGCAGCTTAGGCCTAATGGAGACCCAGTACTTC.

CDR3 region: CASRIQVNTEAFF. The DNA of the CDR3 is TGTGCCAGCAGGATTCAGGTGAACACTGAAGCTTTCTTT. J is TRBJ1-1 and V is TRBV6-5; no firm D call. Germline-derived CDR1 and CDR2 are MNHEY and SVGAGI. Trimming stripped 6 bases from V and 0 bases from J, with 8 bases between. The CDR3 is 13 amino acids.

The rearrangement links TRBV12-3 or TRBV12-4 to TRBJ1-2; 7 positions match TRBD1. The CDR3 has 13 amino acids. V trimming: 5 bases; J trimming: 8 bases; junction bases outside the gene matches: 8. DNA of the CDR3: TGTGCCAGCAGTCGACAGGGAGAGAGCGGCTACACCTTC. Translation: CASSRQGESGYTF.

The chain joins TRBV4-1 to TRBJ2-2; D gene ambiguous. Trimming took 5 bases from V and 2 from J, leaving 12 bases between them. Germline CDR1 is MGHRA and CDR2 is YSYEKL. The CDR3 has 15 residues. CDR3: CASSDRQLNTGELFF. As DNA, the CDR3 is TGCGCCAGCAGCGACCGACAATTAAACACCGGGGAGCTGTTTTTT.

The chain recombines TRBV6-5 with TRBJ2-3; 8 nucleotides line up with TRBD2. Germline lookup yields CDR1 MNHEY and CDR2 SVGAGI. The CDR3 runs to 14 residues. V dropped 7 bases and J dropped 2; count of bases not matched to a gene: 5. CDR3 region: CASITGGATDTQYF. DNA for the CDR3: TGTGCCAGCATTACGGGGGGGGCCACAGATACGCAGTATTTT.

V usage is TRBV9 and J usage is TRBJ1-1; D unclear. The V end lost 4 bases, the J end lost 1 base, and 14 bases lay between the germline ends. Germline CDR1 is SGDLS and CDR2 is YYNGEE. This CDR3 has 15 amino acids. The CDR3, as DNA: TGTGCCAGCAGCCCCCGGTTGGGAGGGAACACTGAAGCTTTCTTT. This translates into CASSPRLGGNTEAFF.